Following are 10 T cell receptor beta chains from one sample sequenced in a study of shared clonotypes between healthy human individuals. Method: immunoSEQ multiplex PCR; TCRdb's copy keeps in-frame clones and lacks some. The sample includes some 2.3 million clones, 93% of them seen just once. Specimen: naive CD4+ T cells from PBMCs. Subset here: CD45RA+ positively selected. The receptors stem from a man aged 18 to 35 in good health. Some clones in this sample may be carry-over from other donors' samples.

The table lists this clone with a count of one. The chain joins TRBV27 to TRBJ2-3, with 13 bases fitting TRBD2. The trim removed 2 bases at V and 3 bases at J, leaving 8 bases unmatched. Germline values: CDR1 MNHEY, CDR2 SMNVEV (reference sequence). The CDR3 contains 18 residues. The CDR3 DNA follows: TGTGCCAGCAGTTTACTGTTACTAGCGGGAGGGCTGACAGATACGCAGTATTTT. It yields the protein CASSLLLLAGGLTDTQYF.

A remark on this clone: The sample contains more than one DNA sequence encoding this CDR3. The J gene is TRBJ1-5, the V gene TRBV5-1; D remains ambiguous. V lost 1 base to trimming and J lost 5 bases, with 7 bases between them. Germline CDR1 and CDR2: SGHRS and YFSETQ. This CDR3 has 13 residues. Here the CDR3 DNA reads TGCGCCAGCAGCTTGTGGGGAGATCAGCCCCAGCATTTT. This codes for CASSLWGDQPQHF.

This clone has a single count. The chain uses TRBV7-9 and TRBJ2-2; no reliable D call. The CDR3 extends over 14 amino acids. V was trimmed by 1 base and J by 6 bases, leaving 9 bases between them. Germline assignment: CDR1 SEHNR and CDR2 FQNEAQ (reference sequence). CDR3: CASSLGPGPGELFF. CDR3 nucleotide sequence: TGTGCCAGCAGCTTAGGCCCGGGTCCCGGGGAGCTGTTTTTT. Looking up the rest from reference TRBV7-9 and TRBJ2-2 gives the full variable domain: DTGVSQNPRHKITKRGQNVTFRCDPISEHNRLYWYRQTLGQGPEFLTYFQNEAQLEKSRLLSDRFSAERPKGSFSTLEIQRTEQGDSAMYLCASSLGPGPGELFFGEGSRLTVL.

This chain links TRBV5-1 with TRBJ2-5, with 11 bases matching TRBD2. Germline loops: CDR1 SGHRS, CDR2 YFSETQ. This CDR3 has 14 amino acids. V lost 9 bases to trimming and J lost 4 bases; unmatched junction nucleotides: 8. CDR3 protein: CATTSGRGSETQYF. The DNA of the CDR3 is TGCGCCACCACTAGCGGGAGAGGATCAGAGACCCAGTACTTC.

The rearrangement joins TRBV6-6 to TRBJ2-7, with D perhaps TRBD2 (5 bases). CDR3 length: 12 amino acids. The germline gives CDR1 MNHNY, CDR2 SVGAGI (reference sequence). The V end lost 5 bases, the J end lost 6 bases, and 11 bases lay between the germline ends. In DNA, the CDR3 is TGTGCCAGCAGTAACGCGGGTCTCGAGCAGTACTTC. Amino acid sequence: CASSNAGLEQYF.

The J gene is TRBJ1-2, the V gene TRBV28; D uncertain. The V end lost 6 bases, the J end lost 5 bases, and 16 bases lay between the germline ends. The CDR3 runs to 14 residues. Looked up from germline, CDR1 is MDHEN and CDR2 is SYDVKM. Here the CDR3 DNA reads TGTGCCAGCAGGGTGGACGCCCTCGGGTATGGCTACACCTTC. Translated, it gives CASRVDALGYGYTF.

This clone was counted a single time. The same CDR3 is also encoded by other DNA sequences in this sample. The CDR3 loop reads CASSPGTGSSGNTIYF. The CDR3, as DNA: TGTGCCAGCTCACCCGGGACAGGCAGCTCTGGAAACACCATATATTTT. The chain recombines TRBV18 with TRBJ1-3; 8 nucleotides agree with TRBD1. This CDR3 spans 16 amino acids. CDR1 KGHSH and CDR2 LQKENI come from the germline V gene. J was trimmed by 0 bases and V by 3 bases; bases with no gene match: 4.

Remarks on this clone: This CDR3 is also generated by other DNA sequences in the sample. The J gene is TRBJ2-3, the V gene TRBV5-1; D gene uncertain. Germline lookup yields CDR1 SGHRS and CDR2 YFSETQ. V dropped 0 bases and J dropped 1 base, with 9 bases sitting between them. There are 15 residues in the CDR3. The chain's CDR3 is CASSLAPLGTDTQYF. In DNA, the CDR3 is TGCGCCAGCAGCTTGGCCCCCCTTGGCACAGATACGCAGTATTTT.

V gene TRBV5-4 combines with J gene TRBJ1-1, with D tentatively TRBD1 (5 bases). The ends were cut back, 4 bases at V and 5 bases at J, with 12 bases in the middle. This CDR3 is 13 amino acids long. The germline CDR1 and CDR2 sequences are SGHNT and YYREEE (reference sequence). CDR3 loop: CASSKRDATEAFF. CDR3 bases: TGTGCCAGCAGCAAACGGGACGCTACTGAAGCTTTCTTT.

CDR3 in DNA: TGTGCCAGCAGTCACTTGGGAAGCAATCAGCCCCAGCATTTT. Protein product: CASSHLGSNQPQHF. The V and J genes are TRBV7-9 and TRBJ1-5; D gene ambiguous. The CDR3 totals 14 residues. Per germline, CDR1 SEHNR and CDR2 FQNEAQ (reference sequence). V was clipped by 6 bases and J by 1 base, with 10 bases between them.